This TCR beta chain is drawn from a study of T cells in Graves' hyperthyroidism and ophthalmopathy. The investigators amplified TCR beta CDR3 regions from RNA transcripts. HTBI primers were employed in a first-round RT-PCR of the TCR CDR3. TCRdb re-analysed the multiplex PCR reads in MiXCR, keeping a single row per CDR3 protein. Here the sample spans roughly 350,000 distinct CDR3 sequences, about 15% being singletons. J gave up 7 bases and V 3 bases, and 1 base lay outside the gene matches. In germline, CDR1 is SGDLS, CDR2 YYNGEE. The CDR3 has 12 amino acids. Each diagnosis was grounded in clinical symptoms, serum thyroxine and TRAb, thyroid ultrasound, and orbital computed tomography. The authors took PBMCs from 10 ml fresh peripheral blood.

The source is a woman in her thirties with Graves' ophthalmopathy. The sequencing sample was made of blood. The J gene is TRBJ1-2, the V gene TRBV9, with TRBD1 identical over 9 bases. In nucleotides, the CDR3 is TGTGCCAGCAGCGCGACAGGGGGTGGCTACACCTTC. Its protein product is CASSATGGGYTF.